This entry concerns a single TCR beta chain. The sample belongs to a study of radiotherapy plus CTLA-4 blockade in lung cancer. V was pared by 6 bases and J by 1 base, with 8 bases of the junction left unmatched. From germline, CDR1 is LNHDA and CDR2 SQIVND (reference sequence). The CDR3 covers 15 residues. Profiled with immunoSEQ multiplex PCR; TCRdb holds only in-frame clones, not every one. The sample lists around 40,000 clones, about 85% occurring once. J is TRBJ1-1 and V is TRBV19, with 7 bases identical to TRBD1. This TCR was recovered from a human donor with non-small cell lung cancer who had stable disease on radiotherapy plus ipilimumab. Sequencing used peripheral blood, obtained from a patient treated with radiotherapy plus ipilimumab. The CDR3, as DNA: TGTGCCAGTAGCAAAATTCGGACAGGGAACACTGAAGCTTTCTTT. Protein product: CASSKIRTGNTEAFF.